This T cell receptor (beta chain) appears in the sequencing data of a study of T cells after yellow fever vaccination. Germline CDR1 and CDR2: LNHDA and SQIVND (reference sequence). This CDR3 is built from 13 residues. Trimming cost V 5 bases and J 4 bases, with 11 bases left between them. TCRdb analysed the 5' RACE reads with MiXCR anew, one entry per CDR3 protein. The sample has 250,000 to 350,000 distinct CDR3 sequences; 6.8% are singletons. This specimen was PBMCs, taken roughly 45 days after the first yellow fever vaccination. The J gene is TRBJ1-1, the V gene TRBV19, with D perhaps matching TRBD1 (6 bases). The TCR originated in a man aged 18 to 29 who received the YFV17D yellow fever vaccine. The CDR3 region is CASSQGSGTEAFF. CDR3 nucleotide sequence: TGTGCCAGTAGTCAGGGGAGCGGCACTGAAGCTTTCTTT. The whole variable domain, remainder taken from reference TRBV19 and TRBJ1-1, is DGGITQSPKYLFRKEGQNVTLSCEQNLNHDAMYWYRQDPGQGLRLIYYSQIVNDFQKGDIAEGYSVSREKKESFPLTVTSAQKNPTAFYLCASSQGSGTEAFFGQGTRLTVV.